Below, 10 T cell receptor beta chains from the same sample are listed, as sequenced in a study of T-cell memory formation after mild COVID-19. TCRdb processed the 5' RACE reads anew with MiXCR; each CDR3 protein has one entry. The sample has some 130,000 distinct CDR3 sequences; roughly 6% are singletons. The specimen sequenced was PBMCs or a T cell subset sorted from them (not recorded which). The origin of the receptors is an adult woman who had mild COVID-19 (a few samples of this study predate the infection). Cell type and time point are not known.

This chain links TRBV24-1 with TRBJ2-3; no clear D. V was trimmed by 6 bases and J by 6 bases, leaving 24 bases between them. Germline-derived CDR1 and CDR2 are KGHDR and SFDVKD. The CDR3 consists of 17 residues. The CDR3 loop is CATSSTTLASVEDTQYF. CDR3 coding DNA: TGTGCCACCAGTTCTACGACATTGGCATCAGTGGAGGATACGCAGTATTTT.

This chain joins TRBV2 and TRBJ2-3, with D maybe TRBD1 (6 bases). The CDR3 runs 15 residues. Germline CDR1 reads SNHLY; CDR2 reads FYNNEI. The V end was cut by 0 bases, the J end by 4 bases, with 11 bases between. The CDR3 DNA follows: TGTGCCAGCAGTGAAGCGCGGGCAGGGGCAGATACGCAGTATTTT. Encoded protein: CASSEARAGADTQYF.

The V gene is TRBV10-3, the J gene TRBJ2-7; maybe TRBD2 (6 bases). Per germline, CDR1 ENHRY and CDR2 SYGVKD. This CDR3 comprises 13 residues. V lost 2 bases, J lost 3 bases, and 8 bases lay in between. This CDR3 is CAISELGGYEQYF. The CDR3 region has the DNA TGTGCCATCAGTGAGCTGGGGGGCTACGAGCAGTACTTC.

This chain connects TRBV6-1 to TRBJ1-5; D gene ambiguous. Germline values: CDR1 MNHNS, CDR2 SASEGT. The CDR3 runs 16 residues. Trimming took off 2 bases at V and 0 bases at J, with 11 bases between the two ends. The CDR3 spells CASSELEAYSNQPQHF. The CDR3 DNA sequence: TGTGCCAGCAGTGAATTAGAGGCCTATAGCAATCAGCCCCAGCATTTT.

This clonotype was recorded many times. V usage is TRBV5-1 and J usage is TRBJ1-2, with unresolved D. The CDR3 is 13 amino acids. The V gene's germline CDR1 is SGHRS and CDR2 YFSETQ. V was clipped by 0 bases and J by 6 bases, with 9 bases between them. The CDR3 reads CASSLGWIDGYTF. CDR3 nucleotide sequence: TGCGCCAGCAGCTTGGGGTGGATAGATGGCTACACCTTC.

This clonotype was seen more than once but under ten times. V is TRBV20-1 and J is TRBJ1-2; D unresolved. Trimming stripped 1 base from V and 3 bases from J, with 18 bases between. The CDR3 has 16 amino acids. Germline V gene data show CDR1 as DFQATT and CDR2 as SNEGSKA (reference sequence). The CDR3, as DNA: TGCAGTGCTAGAGGAACCTCCGCCGGCCGAGACTATGGCTACACCTTC. Translated, it gives CSARGTSAGRDYGYTF.

This clonotype came up many times. V is TRBV20-1 and J is TRBJ2-6; TRBD1 aligns across 7 bases. The junction had 2 bases not matched to a gene; V was cut back by 5 bases and J by 4 bases. Germline-derived CDR1 and CDR2 are DFQATT and SNEGSKA (reference sequence). The CDR3 length is 13 residues. CDR3 in DNA: TGCAGTGCTGGACAGGTCGGGGCCAACGTCCTGACTTTC. It yields the protein CSAGQVGANVLTF.

This clonotype came up many times. The rearrangement links TRBV28 to TRBJ2-1; TRBD2 aligns across 10 bases. CDR3 length: 15 residues. V shed 5 bases and J 7 bases; nucleotides not matched to a gene: 8. Germline V gives CDR1 MDHEN, CDR2 SYDVKM. CDR3 coding DNA: TGTGCCAGCAGTCCCCCCGGGACTAGCGCAAATGAGCAGTTCTTC. The encoded protein is CASSPPGTSANEQFF.

This clonotype was recorded a few times. The chain recombines TRBV9 with TRBJ2-7, with 7 bases identical to TRBD1. The CDR3 totals 14 residues. Germline lookup yields CDR1 SGDLS and CDR2 YYNGEE. V lost 2 bases to trimming and J lost 5 bases; unmatched junction nucleotides: 7. The CDR3 protein is CASSVTGVTNEQYF. The CDR3, as DNA: TGTGCCAGCAGCGTTACAGGGGTAACGAACGAGCAGTACTTC.

The chain links TRBV7-8 to TRBJ2-1, with 7 bases aligning to TRBD1. With 4 bases clipped from V and 3 bases from J, the junction kept 6 bases outside the gene matches. CDR3 length equals 15 residues. CDR1 is SGHVS, CDR2 FQNEAQ, per germline. The CDR3 sequence: CASSYRQGSYNEQFF. CDR3 nucleotide sequence: TGTGCCAGCAGCTACCGACAGGGCAGCTACAATGAGCAGTTCTTC. Full variable domain (missing parts from reference TRBV7-8 and TRBJ2-1): GAGVSQSPRYKVAKRGQDVALRCDPISGHVSLFWYQQALGQGPEFLTYFQNEAQLDKSGLPSDRFFAERPEGSVSTLKIQRTQQEDSAVYLCASSYRQGSYNEQFFGPGTRLTVL.